This TCR beta chain was found in a study of cytomegalovirus exposure and HLA in healthy donors. The PCR contained 60 Vbeta and 13 Jbeta primers. Per the original methods: An analysis that came later counted 60 million to 80 million unique TCR beta chains, 10 million to 12 million shared. The protocol was immunoSEQ multiplex PCR, while the TCRdb copy is restricted to in-frame clones and leaves out a portion. V, J and clone size were drawn from that table, and D and trimming were deduced from the DNA. Of approximately 150,000 clones listed, approximately 82% are singletons. Trimming removed 5 bases from V and 3 bases from J, with 14 bases in between. This CDR3 contains 14 residues. CDR1 SGHTA and CDR2 FQGNSA come from the germline V gene.

Material for sequencing was PBMCs. V gene TRBV7-2 combines with J gene TRBJ2-7; D remains ambiguous. The clonotype was recovered from a woman aged 40-49 years in good health and CMV-seronegative. The CDR3 sequence is CASSPSRSRYEQYF. CDR3 in DNA: TGTGCCAGCAGCCCCAGCCGGAGCCGCTACGAGCAGTACTTC.